Listed here are 15 T cell receptor beta chains from one sample, sequenced in a study of blood T cell repertoires in COVID-19. Assay: immunoSEQ multiplex PCR; the TCRdb copy retains only in-frame clones and omits some. Of about 70,000 clones listed, nearly 85% are singletons. Sequenced input: peripheral blood. These receptors originate from a woman aged 60-70 years with acute or convalescent COVID-19.

As DNA, the CDR3 is TGCGCCAGCAGCCCCAGGGGCCCCTCTGGAAACACCATATATTTT. Amino acids: CASSPRGPSGNTIYF. The gene calls are TRBV4-1 and TRBJ1-3; TRBD1 is a possible D gene (6 bases). The CDR3 covers 15 residues. Germline assignment: CDR1 MGHRA and CDR2 YSYEKL. The V end was cut by 4 bases, the J end by 0 bases, with 10 bases between.

The chain uses TRBV25-1 and TRBJ2-1; TRBD2 matches at 10 bases. V shed 0 bases, J shed 5 bases, and the junction held 4 bases outside the gene matches. The CDR3 covers 16 residues. Germline V CDR1 and CDR2: MGHDK, SYGVNS. CDR3 coding DNA: TGTGCCAGCAGTGAATATTCCGGGACTAGCGACAATGAGCAGTTCTTC. The encoded protein is CASSEYSGTSDNEQFF.

This rearrangement joins TRBV15 to TRBJ1-5; D uncertain. The V gene's germline CDR1 is LNHNV and CDR2 YYDKDF (reference sequence). The CDR3 covers 13 residues. V was clipped by 1 base and J by 4 bases, with 5 bases between them. The CDR3 spells CATSRGVNQPQHF. The CDR3 coding sequence is TGTGCCACCAGCAGAGGAGTTAATCAGCCCCAGCATTTT.

The rearrangement links TRBV28 to TRBJ2-3; no firm D call. This CDR3 is 12 amino acids long. Trimming left V 4 bases short and J 2 bases short, with 4 bases between. CDR1 MDHEN and CDR2 SYDVKM come from the germline V gene. CDR3 in amino acids: CASSYFTDTQYF. In DNA form, the CDR3 reads TGTGCCAGCAGTTACTTCACAGATACGCAGTATTTT.

This rearrangement joins TRBV5-1 to TRBJ2-2, with 10 bases matching TRBD2. CDR3 length equals 16 residues. The V gene's germline CDR1 is SGHRS and CDR2 YFSETQ. Trimming took 3 bases from V and 5 from J; bases not matched to a gene: 7. The CDR3 protein is CASSWASGSRTGELFF. In DNA, the CDR3 is TGCGCCAGCAGCTGGGCTAGCGGGAGCAGGACCGGGGAGCTGTTTTTT.

The CDR3 protein is CASSAGSHVYGYTF. DNA for the CDR3: TGCGCCAGCAGCGCAGGGTCGCACGTCTATGGCTACACCTTC. J is TRBJ1-2 and V is TRBV5-1; possibly TRBD1 for D (5 bases). V was cut by 4 bases and J by 4 bases, with 14 bases left in between. Looked up from germline, CDR1 is SGHRS and CDR2 is YFSETQ. The CDR3 sequence is 14 residues long.

This sequence joins TRBV2 and TRBJ2-2; D not certain. V was trimmed by 6 bases and J by 6 bases, leaving 14 bases between them. The CDR3 loop spans 14 amino acids. Germline V CDR1 and CDR2: SNHLY, FYNNEI. In nucleotides, the CDR3 is TGTGCCAGCAGCATTAACCGGGTTGCCGGGGAGCTGTTTTTT. Its translation: CASSINRVAGELFF.

This clone is a singleton in its sample. The rearrangement links TRBV5-5 to TRBJ1-5; 11 bases agree with TRBD1. CDR1 and CDR2 (germline): SGHKS, YYEKEE (reference sequence). There are 15 residues in the CDR3. Trimming cost V 4 bases and J 2 bases; bases outside gene matches: 2. As DNA, the CDR3 is TGTGCCAGCAGCCTGGGACAGGGGGGCAATCAGCCCCAGCATTTT. Amino acids: CASSLGQGGNQPQHF.

V gene TRBV19 combines with J gene TRBJ2-7; 9 bases align to TRBD1. This CDR3 contains 14 residues. V shed 6 bases, J shed 6 bases, and the junction held 9 bases outside the gene matches. CDR1 is LNHDA and CDR2 is SQIVND in the germline V gene (reference sequence). CDR3 in amino acids: CASRLDRGSSEQYF. The CDR3 DNA reads as TGTGCCAGTAGGCTGGACAGGGGATCAAGCGAGCAGTACTTC.

The chain recombines TRBV5-1 with TRBJ2-5, with TRBD1 identical over 8 bases. The ends lost 3 bases at V and 7 bases at J; junction bases unmatched: 5. The CDR3 is made up of 13 amino acids. CDR1 and CDR2 (germline): SGHRS, YFSETQ. CDR3 coding DNA: TGCGCCAGCAGCTACACGACAGGGGCGACCCAGTACTTC. Translation: CASSYTTGATQYF. The full variable domain, in which reference TRBV5-1 and TRBJ2-5 provide the parts outside the CDR3, is KAGVTQTPRYLIKTRGQQVTLSCSPISGHRSVSWYQQTPGQGLQFLFEYFSETQRNKGNFPGRFSGRQFSNSRSEMNVSTLELGDSALYLCASSYTTGATQYFGPGTRLLVL.

The V call is TRBV11-2, the J call TRBJ2-1; 7 bases are a match to TRBD2. V was pared by 1 base and J by 2 bases, with 2 bases of the junction left unmatched. Looked up from germline, CDR1 is SGHAT and CDR2 is FQNNGV. The CDR3 contains 15 residues. The DNA for the CDR3 is TGTGCCAGCAGCTTAGGCGGGAGCACCTACAATGAGCAGTTCTTC. Amino acid sequence: CASSLGGSTYNEQFF.

The chain combines TRBV6-1 with TRBJ2-3, with a tentative D call TRBD1 (5 bases). The CDR3 is made up of 13 amino acids. The V gene lost 2 bases and the J gene lost 4 bases, with 7 bases spanning the gap. Germline V gene sequence: CDR1 MNHNS, CDR2 SASEGT. The CDR3 DNA sequence: TGTGCCAGCAGTGAACAGGGTGCAGATACGCAGTATTTT. Translated: CASSEQGADTQYF.

The chain couples TRBV6-6 to TRBJ2-1, with TRBD2 identical over 15 bases. The junction had 10 bases not matched to a gene; V was cut back by 6 bases and J by 10 bases. This CDR3 spans 16 amino acids. From germline, CDR1 is MNHNY and CDR2 SVGAGI (reference sequence). For the CDR3, the DNA is TGTGCCAGCAGCTCCCGGACTAGCGGGAGGGAGTTGGAGCAGTTCTTC. Translating gives CASSSRTSGRELEQFF.

V usage is TRBV6-5 and J usage is TRBJ1-2; possibly TRBD1 for D (6 bases). The CDR3 length is 13 residues. Germline V gene data show CDR1 as MNHEY and CDR2 as SVGAGI. Trimming stripped 7 bases from V and 4 bases from J, with 13 bases between. CDR3 in amino acids: CASNLQGFYGYTF. The DNA for the CDR3 is TGTGCCAGCAACCTACAGGGCTTCTATGGCTACACCTTC.

The chain is built from TRBV6-5 and TRBJ1-3, with TRBD1 as a possible D gene (5 bases). V lost 4 bases and J lost 4, with 8 bases in between. CDR3 size: 13 residues. The germline gives CDR1 MNHEY, CDR2 SVGAGI. The CDR3 bases are TGTGCCAGCAGTTGGGGCTCCGGAAACACCATATATTTT. Protein sequence: CASSWGSGNTIYF.